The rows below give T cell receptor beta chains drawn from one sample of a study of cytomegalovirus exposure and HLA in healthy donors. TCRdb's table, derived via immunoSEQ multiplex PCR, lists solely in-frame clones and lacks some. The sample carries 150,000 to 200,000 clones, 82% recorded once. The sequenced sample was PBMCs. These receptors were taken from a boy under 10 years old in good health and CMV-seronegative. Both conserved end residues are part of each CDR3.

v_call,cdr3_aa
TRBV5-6,CASRLSLAGAEETQYF
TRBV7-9,CASSPEGYEQYF
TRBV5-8,CASSLGPGASGKLFF
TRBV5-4,CASSLGPSGGQETQYF
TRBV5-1,CASSLGQGAQTQYF
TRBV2,CASSLPGYNEQFF
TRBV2,CASTPRGSYNSPLHF
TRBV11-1,CASSFKEGLGYGYTF
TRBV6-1,CASSDPGQGYQPQHF
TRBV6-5,CASSIGQRSYEQYF
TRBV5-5,CASSLTGDYGYTF
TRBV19,CASSRDRGTSPLHF
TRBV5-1,CASSLVYGREGTEAFF
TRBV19,CASSFGGLNTEAFF
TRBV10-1,CASSEWDRGFTGELFF
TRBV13,CASSLPTGFEAFF
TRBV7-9,CASSLRGGLAPHKNTEAFF
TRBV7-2,CASSSGGRETQYF
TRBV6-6,CASSQGRANYGYTF
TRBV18,CASSPGQHMNTEAFF
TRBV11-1,CASSPRLAGYQETQYF
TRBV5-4,CASSLGTSGNTGELFF
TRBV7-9,CASSLYTDYGYTF
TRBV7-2,CASSFGRGPKETQYF
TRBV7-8,CASSKASGTGGYEQYF
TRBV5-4,CASSSGGLAGGQGTDTQYF
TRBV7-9,CASSFGQPVETQYF
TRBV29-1,CSVDPGQGRRWYDGYTF
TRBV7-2,CASSLGPEGSYEQYF
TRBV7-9,CASSSRQVQETQYF
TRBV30,CAWSSPNTYEQYF
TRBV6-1,CASRQGVPAYGYTF